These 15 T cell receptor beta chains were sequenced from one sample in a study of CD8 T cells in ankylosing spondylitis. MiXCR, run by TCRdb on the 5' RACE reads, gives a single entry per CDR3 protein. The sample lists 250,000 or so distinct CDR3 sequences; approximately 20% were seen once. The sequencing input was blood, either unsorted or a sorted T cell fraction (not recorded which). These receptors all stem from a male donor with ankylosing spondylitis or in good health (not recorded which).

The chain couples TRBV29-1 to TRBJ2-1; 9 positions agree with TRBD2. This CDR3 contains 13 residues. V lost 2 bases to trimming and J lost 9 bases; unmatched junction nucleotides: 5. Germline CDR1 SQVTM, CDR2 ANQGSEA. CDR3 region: CSVERSGRSEQFF. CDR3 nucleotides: TGCAGCGTTGAACGTAGCGGGAGAAGTGAGCAGTTCTTC.

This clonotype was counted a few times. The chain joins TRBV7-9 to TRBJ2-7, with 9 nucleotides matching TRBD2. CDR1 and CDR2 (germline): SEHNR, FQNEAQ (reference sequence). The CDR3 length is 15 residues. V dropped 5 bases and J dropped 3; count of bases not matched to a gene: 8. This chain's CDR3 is CASSARLAEDYEQYF. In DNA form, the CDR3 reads TGTGCCAGCAGCGCCCGACTAGCGGAGGACTACGAGCAGTACTTC.

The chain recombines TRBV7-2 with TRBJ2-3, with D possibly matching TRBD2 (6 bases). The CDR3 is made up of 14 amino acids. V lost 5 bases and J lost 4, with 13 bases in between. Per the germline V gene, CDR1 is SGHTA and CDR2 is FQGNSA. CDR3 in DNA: TGTGCCAGCAGCGTCTCTGGGGGGTCAGATACGCAGTATTTT. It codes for CASSVSGGSDTQYF.

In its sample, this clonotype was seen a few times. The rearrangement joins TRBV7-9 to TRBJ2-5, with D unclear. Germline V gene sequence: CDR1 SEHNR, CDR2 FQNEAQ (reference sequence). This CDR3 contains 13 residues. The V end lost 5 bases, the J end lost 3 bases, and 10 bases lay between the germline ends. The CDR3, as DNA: TGTGCCAGCAGCAGCCGGGTCGAAGAGACCCAGTACTTC. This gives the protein CASSSRVEETQYF. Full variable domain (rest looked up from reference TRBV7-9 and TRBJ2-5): DTGVSQNPRHKITKRGQNVTFRCDPISEHNRLYWYRQTLGQGPEFLTYFQNEAQLEKSRLLSDRFSAERPKGSFSTLEIQRTEQGDSAMYLCASSSRVEETQYFGPGTRLLVL.

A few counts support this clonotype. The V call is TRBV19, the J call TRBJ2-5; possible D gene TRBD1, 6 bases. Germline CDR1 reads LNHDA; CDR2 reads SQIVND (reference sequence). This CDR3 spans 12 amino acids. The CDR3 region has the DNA TGTGTCAGAAGCAAGGGGGAAGAGACCCAGTACTTC. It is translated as CVRSKGEETQYF.

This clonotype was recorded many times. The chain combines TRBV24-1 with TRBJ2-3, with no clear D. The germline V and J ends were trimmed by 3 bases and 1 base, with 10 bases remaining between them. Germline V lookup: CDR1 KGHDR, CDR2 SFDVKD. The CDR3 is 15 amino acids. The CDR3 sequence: CATSDIGSGTDTQYF. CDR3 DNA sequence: TGTGCCACCAGTGATATTGGATCCGGCACAGATACGCAGTATTTT.

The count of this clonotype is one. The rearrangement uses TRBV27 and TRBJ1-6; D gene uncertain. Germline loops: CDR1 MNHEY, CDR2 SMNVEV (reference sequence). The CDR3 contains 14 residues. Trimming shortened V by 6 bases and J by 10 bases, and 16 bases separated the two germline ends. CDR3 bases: TGTGCCAGCAGGACCGGGGTTCCGCGGTCACCCCTCCACTTT. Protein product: CASRTGVPRSPLHF.

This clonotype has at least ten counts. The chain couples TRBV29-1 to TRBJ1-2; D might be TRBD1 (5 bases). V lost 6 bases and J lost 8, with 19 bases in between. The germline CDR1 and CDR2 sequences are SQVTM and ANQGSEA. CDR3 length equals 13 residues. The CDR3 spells CSVYVGGERGYTF. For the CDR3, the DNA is TGCAGCGTCTATGTTGGGGGGGAGAGGGGCTACACCTTC.

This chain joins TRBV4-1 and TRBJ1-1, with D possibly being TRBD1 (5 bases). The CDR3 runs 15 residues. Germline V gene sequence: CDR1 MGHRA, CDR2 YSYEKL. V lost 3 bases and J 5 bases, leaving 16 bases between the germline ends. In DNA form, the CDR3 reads TGCGCCAGCAGCCAGAATTGGGACCTTGGGACTGAAGCTTTCTTT. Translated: CASSQNWDLGTEAFF.

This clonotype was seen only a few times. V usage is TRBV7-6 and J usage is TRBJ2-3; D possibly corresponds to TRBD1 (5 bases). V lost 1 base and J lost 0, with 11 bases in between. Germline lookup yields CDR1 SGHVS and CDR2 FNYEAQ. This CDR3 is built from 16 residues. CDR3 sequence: CASSLELDTSTDTQYF. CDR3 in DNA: TGTGCCAGCAGCTTAGAGCTGGACACCAGCACAGATACGCAGTATTTT.

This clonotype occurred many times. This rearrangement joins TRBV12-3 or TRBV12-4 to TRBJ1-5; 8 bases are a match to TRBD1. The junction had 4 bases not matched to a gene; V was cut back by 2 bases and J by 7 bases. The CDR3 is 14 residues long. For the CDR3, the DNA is TGTGCCAGCAGTTTATCAGGGGGCGGGCAGCCCCAGCATTTT. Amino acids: CASSLSGGGQPQHF.

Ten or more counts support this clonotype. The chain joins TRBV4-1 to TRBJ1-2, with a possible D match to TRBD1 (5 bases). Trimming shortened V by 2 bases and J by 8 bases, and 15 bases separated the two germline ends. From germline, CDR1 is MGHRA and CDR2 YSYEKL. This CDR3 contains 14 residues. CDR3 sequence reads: CASSQRPGGEGYTF. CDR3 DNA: TGCGCCAGCAGCCAACGTCCAGGAGGGGAAGGCTACACCTTC.

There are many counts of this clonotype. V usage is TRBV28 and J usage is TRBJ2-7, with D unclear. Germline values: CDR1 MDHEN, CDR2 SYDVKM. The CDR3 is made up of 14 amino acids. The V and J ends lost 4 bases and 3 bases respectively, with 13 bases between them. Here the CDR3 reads CASSSPRGVYEQYF. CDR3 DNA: TGTGCCAGCAGTTCCCCCCGTGGGGTCTACGAGCAGTACTTC. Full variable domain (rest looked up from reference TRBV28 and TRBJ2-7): DVKVTQSSRYLVKRTGEKVFLECVQDMDHENMFWYRQDPGLGLRLIYFSYDVKMKEKGDIPEGYSVSREKKERFSLILESASTNQTSMYLCASSSPRGVYEQYFGPGTRLTVT.

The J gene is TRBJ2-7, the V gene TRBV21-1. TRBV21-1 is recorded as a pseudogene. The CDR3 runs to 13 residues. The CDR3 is CASSKEFIYEQYF. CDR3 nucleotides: TGTGCCAGCAGCAAAGAGTTTATCTACGAGCAGTACTTC.

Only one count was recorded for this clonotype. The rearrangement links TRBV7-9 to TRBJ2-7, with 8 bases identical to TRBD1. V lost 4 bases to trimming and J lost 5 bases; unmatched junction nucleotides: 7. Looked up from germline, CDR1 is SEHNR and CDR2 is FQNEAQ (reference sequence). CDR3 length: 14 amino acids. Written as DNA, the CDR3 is TGTGCCAGCAGCTCGGACAGGGCACATCACGAGCAGTACTTC. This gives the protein CASSSDRAHHEQYF.